These T cell receptor beta chains were read from a single sample in a study of regulatory T cells in long-lasting Graves disease. In TCRdb, the multiplex PCR reads were re-called with MiXCR into one record per CDR3 protein. The repertoire holds hundreds of thousands of distinct CDR3 sequences, with around a fifth as singletons. Sequenced here: peripheral blood mononuclear cells (PBMCs), sampled when the disease was refractory, from a patient treated with antithyroid drugs. The receptor source for this set is a female donor with Graves disease. Each CDR3 is given with its conserved first and last residue. D genes are given only for firm matches. Clone sizes are given selectively: once, few, many, or a class where the clone is expanded.

clone size | CDR3 length | J gene | V gene | D gene | CDR3 protein | CDR3 DNA
many | 15 | TRBJ1-1 | TRBV2 | . | CASSHPMEGSTEAFF | TGTGCCAGCAGCCACCCCATGGAGGGCAGCACTGAAGCTTTCTTT
many | 14 | TRBJ1-2 | TRBV2 | . | CASSVDSGGYGYTF | TGTGCCAGCAGTGTAGACAGCGGCGGCTATGGCTACACCTTC
. | 15 | TRBJ2-3 | TRBV12-3/TRBV12-4 | TRBD2 | CASFPISGGPDTQYF | TGTGCCAGCTTTCCCATCAGCGGGGGGCCAGATACGCAGTATTTT
many | 14 | TRBJ2-2 | TRBV28 | . | CASSFLGVRGELFF | TGTGCCAGCAGTTTTTTAGGGGTTCGCGGGGAGCTGTTTTTT
many | 16 | TRBJ2-5 | TRBV28 | . | CASSLGGGGTKETQYF | TGTGCCAGCTCCCTGGGAGGGGGTGGGACAAAAGAGACCCAGTACTTC
few | 13 | TRBJ1-2 | TRBV19 | . | CASSPGLIYGYTF | TGTGCCAGTAGTCCAGGGCTAATCTATGGCTACACCTTC
. | 15 | TRBJ2-1 | TRBV2 | . | CASSFRDETYNEQFF | TGTGCCAGCAGTTTCAGGGACGAAACCTACAATGAGCAGTTCTTC
few | 15 | TRBJ1-1 | TRBV7-8 | . | CASSSKSLGNTEAFF | TGTGCCAGCAGCTCGAAGTCCCTCGGGAACACTGAAGCTTTCTTT
few | 15 | TRBJ2-7 | TRBV4-3 | . | CASSQERSSAYEQYF | TGCGCCAGCAGCCAAGAGAGAAGCAGTGCCTACGAGCAGTACTTC
few | 16 | TRBJ1-1 | TRBV19 | . | CASSIDFGRIDTEAFF | TGTGCCAGTAGTATAGATTTTGGGCGGATCGACACTGAAGCTTTCTTT
few | 15 | TRBJ1-6 | TRBV6-2/TRBV6-3 | . | CASSYRDVFNSPLHF | TGTGCCAGCAGTTATAGGGACGTTTTCAATTCACCCCTCCACTTT
few | 13 | TRBJ2-2 | TRBV6-1 | . | CASGKANTGELFF | TGTGCCAGTGGGAAGGCGAACACCGGGGAGCTGTTTTTT
many | 17 | TRBJ2-4 | TRBV28 | . | CASSLLGLAGGSDIQYF | TGTGCCAGCAGTTTATTAGGCCTTGCTGGGGGGTCTGACATTCAGTACTTC
many | 13 | TRBJ1-1 | TRBV19 | TRBD1 | CASSINRGTEAFF | TGTGCCAGTAGTATAAACAGGGGCACTGAAGCTTTCTTT
many | 14 | TRBJ2-7 | TRBV5-1 | TRBD1 | CASSRETGSDEQYF | TGCGCCAGCAGTCGTGAGACAGGGAGCGACGAGCAGTACTTC
few | 15 | TRBJ2-3 | TRBV6-1 | . | CASRPGFGGSDTQYF | TGTGCCAGCAGACCAGGGTTCGGCGGGTCAGATACGCAGTATTTT
. | 14 | TRBJ2-1 | TRBV7-9 | . | CASSLGVRYNEQFF | TGTGCCAGCAGCTTAGGGGTGCGGTACAATGAGCAGTTCTTC
many | 15 | TRBJ2-7 | TRBV10-3 | . | CAISGSGTVAYEQYF | TGTGCCATCAGTGGTTCCGGGACCGTCGCTTACGAGCAGTACTTC
many | 15 | TRBJ1-5 | TRBV28 | . | CASSLPQGSVDPQHF | TGTGCCAGCAGTTTGCCACAGGGATCTGTCGACCCCCAGCATTTT
few | 17 | TRBJ2-5 | TRBV4-1 | TRBD2 | CASSQRVGTSVSETQYF | TGCGCCAGCAGCCAAAGGGTGGGGACTAGCGTGAGTGAGACCCAGTACTTC
many | 14 | TRBJ1-4 | TRBV13 | . | CASSFGTIGEKLFF | TGTGCCAGCAGCTTCGGGACAATCGGTGAAAAACTGTTTTTT
. | 15 | TRBJ2-7 | TRBV13 | . | CASSISHGETYEQYF | TGTGCCAGCAGCATATCCCACGGGGAGACCTACGAGCAGTACTTC
. | 14 | TRBJ1-5 | TRBV20-1 | TRBD1 | CSAAGTGSNQPQHF | TGCAGTGCTGCCGGGACAGGGAGCAATCAGCCCCAGCATTTT
many | 16 | TRBJ1-4 | TRBV3-1 | . | CASSQSWTATNEKLFF | TGTGCCAGCAGCCAATCCTGGACAGCAACTAATGAAAAACTGTTTTTT
. | 16 | TRBJ1-5 | TRBV5-1 | . | CASSLGGGNLNQPQHF | TGCGCCAGCAGCTTGGGAGGGGGAAATCTAAATCAGCCCCAGCATTTT
many | 15 | TRBJ2-7 | TRBV28 | TRBD2 | CASSGLPSGHYEQYF | TGTGCCAGCAGTGGGCTCCCTAGCGGGCACTACGAGCAGTACTTC
many | 14 | TRBJ2-7 | TRBV27 | . | CASSLFPGAYEQYF | TGTGCCAGCAGTTTATTCCCCGGGGCCTACGAGCAGTACTTC
many | 15 | TRBJ2-6 | TRBV20-1 | . | CSARAGAPGANVLTF | TGCAGTGCTAGGGCAGGGGCGCCTGGGGCCAACGTCCTGACTTTC
many | 12 | TRBJ1-1 | TRBV19 | TRBD1 | CASRDREAEAFF | TGTGCCAGTAGGGACAGGGAGGCAGAAGCTTTCTTT
few | 14 | TRBJ1-1 | TRBV7-2 | . | CASSLAGSGTEAFF | TGTGCCAGCAGCTTAGCGGGTTCGGGGACTGAAGCTTTCTTT
many | 16 | TRBJ1-4 | TRBV6-1 | . | CASCSSAGRHREKLFF | TGTGCCAGCTGCTCCTCCGCAGGAAGACATCGGGAAAAACTGTTTTTT
. | 13 | TRBJ2-1 | TRBV7-8 | TRBD2 | CASRGGVLEEQFF | TGTGCCTCAAGGGGAGGGGTCTTGGAGGAGCAGTTCTTC
many | 15 | TRBJ2-7 | TRBV12-3/TRBV12-4 | TRBD2 | CASSFGGRPYYEQYF | TGTGCCAGCAGTTTCGGCGGGAGACCTTACTACGAGCAGTACTTC
few | 15 | TRBJ2-3 | TRBV6-2/TRBV6-3 | . | CASSYWGQAADTQYF | TGTGCCAGCAGTTATTGGGGCCAGGCGGCAGATACGCAGTATTTT
. | 13 | TRBJ2-7 | TRBV7-3 | . | CASSYLRGGEQYF | TGTGCCAGCAGCTACCTTAGGGGCGGCGAGCAGTACTTC
many | 14 | TRBJ2-5 | TRBV11-2 | . | CASSFNGLGETQYF | TGTGCCAGCAGCTTTAATGGTTTGGGCGAGACCCAGTACTTC
. | 13 | TRBJ1-2 | TRBV29-1 | . | CSVPDGESYGYTF | TGCAGCGTTCCGGACGGAGAATCGTATGGCTACACCTTC
few | 15 | TRBJ2-7 | TRBV9 | . | CASSAGLETNYEQYF | TGTGCCAGCAGCGCGGGACTCGAGACTAACTACGAGCAGTACTTC
many | 13 | TRBJ1-1 | TRBV5-1 | . | CASSSTLQGLAFF | TGCGCCAGCAGCTCGACCCTACAGGGTTTAGCTTTCTTT
. | 15 | TRBJ2-7 | TRBV6-1 | . | CASNLAGGVSYEQYF | TGTGCCAGCAACCTTGCGGGCGGAGTCTCCTACGAGCAGTACTTC
. | 17 | TRBJ2-3 | TRBV27 | . | CASSSAPGAGGSDTQYF | .
. | 20 | TRBJ2-6 | TRBV7-3 | TRBD1 | CASSGPPLGQGAAGANVLTF | TGTGCCAGCAGCGGACCTCCCCTTGGACAGGGGGCGGCTGGGGCCAACGTCCTGACTTTC
. | 16 | TRBJ2-1 | TRBV7-2 | TRBD2 | CASSLDRGRTYNEQFF | TGTGCCAGCAGCTTGGACCGCGGGAGAACCTACAATGAGCAGTTCTTC
many | 14 | TRBJ1-4 | TRBV3-1 | . | CASSYKTGFQELFF | TGTGCCAGCAGCTATAAGACAGGTTTTCAAGAACTGTTTTTT
few | 16 | TRBJ2-5 | TRBV7-9 | TRBD1 | CASSLGDRGNQETQYF | TGTGCCAGCAGCTTAGGGGACAGGGGAAACCAAGAGACCCAGTACTTC
many | 17 | TRBJ1-5 | TRBV6-2/TRBV6-3 | TRBD1 | CASSSVTGGLNNQPQHF | TGTGCCAGCAGTTCGGTGACAGGGGGGTTAAACAATCAGCCCCAGCATTTT
many | 12 | TRBJ1-2 | TRBV24-1 | . | CATSDFGVGYTF | TGTGCCACCAGTGATTTTGGGGTAGGCTACACCTTC
. | 15 | TRBJ2-2 | TRBV28 | TRBD1 | CASRVTGANTGELFF | TGTGCCAGCAGGGTGACAGGGGCTAACACCGGGGAGCTGTTTTTT